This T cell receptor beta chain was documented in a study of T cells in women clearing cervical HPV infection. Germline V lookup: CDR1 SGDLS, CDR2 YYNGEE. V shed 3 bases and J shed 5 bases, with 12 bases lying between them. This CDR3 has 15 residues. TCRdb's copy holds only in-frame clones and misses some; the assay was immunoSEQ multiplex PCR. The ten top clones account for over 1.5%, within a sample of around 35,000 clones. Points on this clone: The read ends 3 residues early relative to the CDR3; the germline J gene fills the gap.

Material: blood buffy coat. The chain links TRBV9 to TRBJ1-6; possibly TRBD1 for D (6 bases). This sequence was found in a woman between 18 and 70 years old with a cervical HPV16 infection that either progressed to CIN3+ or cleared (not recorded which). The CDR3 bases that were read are TGTGCCAGCAGCGGGGGGCTAAAGGATAATTCACCC. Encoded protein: CASSGGLKDNSP. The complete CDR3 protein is CASSGGLKDNSPLHF.